This passage covers 23 T cell receptor beta chains from one sample sequenced in a study of blood T cells in healthy people across ages. Using a J-beta primer mix together with a sample-barcoded 5' primer, a second PCR was run for roughly 6 to 11 cycles. TCRdb recomputed calls from the 5' RACE reads with MiXCR, one row per CDR3 protein. Of 650,000 to 1,000,000 distinct CDR3 sequences in the sample, about 46% are singletons; the top ten hold roughly 20%. The material sequenced was blood. The receptors come from a man at least 80 years old in good health.

J is TRBJ2-2 and V is TRBV5-5; D remains unclear. CDR1 SGHKS and CDR2 YYEKEE come from the germline V gene (reference sequence). V was pared by 0 bases and J by 6 bases, with 15 bases between. The CDR3 totals 16 residues. The CDR3 DNA is TGTGCCAGCAGCTTGGGCGTCGCAGGCTCAGCCGGGGAGCTGTTTTTT. This translates into CASSLGVAGSAGELFF.

This clonotype occurred a few times. This rearrangement joins TRBV2 to TRBJ2-7; unclear D gene. Looked up from germline, CDR1 is SNHLY and CDR2 is FYNNEI. This CDR3 spans 14 amino acids. V was clipped by 6 bases and J by 4 bases, with 16 bases between them. The CDR3 DNA reads TGTGCCAGCAGGGTAGAAAGGGCTCGGTACGAGCAGTACTTC. As protein: CASRVERARYEQYF.

This chain links TRBV4-2 with TRBJ1-1, with 9 bases lining up with TRBD1. The CDR3 is 15 residues long. Germline V lookup: CDR1 LGHNA, CDR2 YNFKEQ. Trimming at V came to 1 base and at J to 3 bases, leaving 3 bases not matched to a gene. CDR3 sequence reads: CASSQADRGDTEAFF. CDR3 DNA sequence: TGTGCCAGCAGCCAAGCCGACAGGGGGGACACTGAAGCTTTCTTT.

The rearrangement joins TRBV7-9 to TRBJ2-7, with no clear D. V was clipped by 0 bases and J by 7 bases, with 13 bases between them. The CDR3 has 14 amino acids. CDR1 and CDR2 from the germline V gene are SEHNR and FQNEAQ (reference sequence). The CDR3 region has the DNA TGTGCCAGCAGCTTAGCTGGGCAGTACAATGAGCAGTACTTC. Translating gives CASSLAGQYNEQYF.

This CDR3 is CASSLTGGLSHEQYF. In nucleotides, the CDR3 is TGTGCCAGCAGTCTTACCGGGGGGCTGTCCCACGAGCAGTACTTC. J is TRBJ2-7 and V is TRBV6-2 or TRBV6-3; D is possibly TRBD2 (7 bases). Per germline, CDR1 MNHEY and CDR2 SVGEGT. The CDR3 runs 15 residues. Trimming left V 5 bases short and J 5 bases short, with 19 bases between.

This clonotype was found once. This rearrangement joins TRBV12-3 or TRBV12-4 to TRBJ1-1; 12 positions agree with TRBD1. The CDR3 contains 15 residues. After removal of 6 bases from V and 7 bases from J, the junction contained 9 bases not matched to a gene. The CDR3 region is CASSGPGQGAGEAFF. For the CDR3, the DNA is TGTGCCAGCAGCGGACCGGGACAGGGGGCGGGTGAAGCTTTCTTT.

The count of this clonotype is one. The genes are TRBV11-3 and TRBJ2-2, with 11 bases identical to TRBD2. V trimming: 5 bases; J trimming: 5 bases; junction bases outside the gene matches: 16. Germline loops: CDR1 SGHNT, CDR2 YENEEA. CDR3 length equals 19 residues. This chain's CDR3 is CASSPRLAGIGSLTGELFF. In nucleotides, the CDR3 is TGTGCCAGCAGCCCACGACTAGCGGGAATCGGTAGTTTAACCGGGGAGCTGTTTTTT.

This clonotype was detected ten times or more. The rearrangement uses TRBV30 and TRBJ2-7; tentatively, D is TRBD2 (5 bases). The CDR3 has 13 residues. Germline-derived CDR1 and CDR2 are GTSNPN and SVGIG (reference sequence). The V and J ends lost 0 bases and 6 bases respectively, with 12 bases between them. CDR3 coding DNA: TGTGCCTGGAGTGTACCGGGCGCGGGCGAGCAGTACTTC. This sequence encodes CAWSVPGAGEQYF.

The V gene is TRBV7-2, the J gene TRBJ2-1; D is ambiguous. V was shortened by 1 base and J by 5 bases, with 9 bases between the two germline ends. CDR3 length: 14 residues. Germline CDR1 and CDR2: SGHTA and FQGNSA. The CDR3 spells CASSLEYEHNEQFF. For the CDR3, the DNA is TGTGCCAGCAGCTTAGAGTACGAGCACAATGAGCAGTTCTTC. Together with reference TRBV7-2 and TRBJ2-1, the CDR3 gives the full variable domain: GAGVSQSPSNKVTEKGKDVELRCDPISGHTALYWYRQSLGQGLEFLIYFQGNSAPDKSGLPSDRFSAERTGGSVSTLTIQRTQQEDSAVYLCASSLEYEHNEQFFGPGTRLTVL.

This clonotype was seen repeatedly, ten times or more. This chain joins TRBV12-3 or TRBV12-4 and TRBJ2-5; the D gene is possibly TRBD1 (6 bases). CDR3 length equals 14 residues. V was shortened by 7 bases and J by 5 bases, with 17 bases between the two germline ends. The CDR3 is CASTQVGAWETQYF. The CDR3 DNA reads as TGTGCCAGCACTCAAGTGGGGGCTTGGGAGACCCAGTACTTC.

The chain carries TRBV18 and TRBJ2-1; TRBD2 matches 11 bases. J lost 7 bases, V lost 7 bases, and 3 bases had no gene match. The CDR3 consists of 13 residues. Germline CDR1 is KGHSH and CDR2 is LQKENI. The CDR3 reads CASYVAGGNEQFF. Written as DNA, the CDR3 is TGTGCCAGCTACGTAGCGGGGGGGAATGAGCAGTTCTTC. The complete variable domain, with remaining parts taken from reference TRBV18 and TRBJ2-1, reads NAGVMQNPRHLVRRRGQEARLRCSPMKGHSHVYWYRQLPEEGLKFMVYLQKENIIDESGMPKERFSAEFPKEGPSILRIQQVVRGDSAAYFCASYVAGGNEQFFGPGTRLTVL.

This clonotype was counted many times. The chain carries TRBV29-1 and TRBJ2-4, with 7 bases identical to TRBD1. Germline lookup yields CDR1 SQVTM and CDR2 ANQGSEA. CDR3 length: 15 residues. V lost 0 bases, J lost 8 bases, and 10 bases stayed unmatched. The CDR3 DNA follows: TGCAGCGTTGAAGAATTCGACAGGGCCTTGGACATTCAGTACTTC. It is translated as CSVEEFDRALDIQYF.

The chain joins TRBV30 to TRBJ2-7, with D possibly TRBD1 on 7 matching bases. CDR1 and CDR2 (germline): GTSNPN, SVGIG (reference sequence). The CDR3 is 14 residues long. Deletions cut 1 base from V and 2 bases from J, with 12 bases between. The CDR3 DNA sequence: TGTGCCTGGAGTGGGGGGGACAGAACCTACGAGCAGTACTTC. Protein: CAWSGGDRTYEQYF.

CDR3 sequence reads: CASSLAPARTLHF. In DNA form, the CDR3 reads TGTGCCAGCAGCTTAGCACCGGCTCGAACCCTCCACTTT. This chain uses TRBV7-2 with TRBJ1-6; D is ambiguous. The CDR3 has 13 amino acids. Trimming cost V 0 bases and J 14 bases, with 11 bases left between them. From germline, CDR1 is SGHTA and CDR2 FQGNSA.

The CDR3 loop is CASSYPTGRTNTGELFF. In nucleotides, the CDR3 is TGTGCCAGCAGTTACCCAACAGGACGGACGAACACCGGGGAGCTGTTTTTT. The chain employs TRBV6-6 and TRBJ2-2; D possibly corresponds to TRBD1 (5 bases). Germline V gene sequence: CDR1 MNHNY, CDR2 SVGAGI (reference sequence). V was clipped by 2 bases and J by 0 bases, with 13 bases between them. The CDR3 spans 17 residues.

The chain links TRBV3-1 to TRBJ2-1; D uncertain. The ends were cut back, 6 bases at V and 9 bases at J, with 12 bases in the middle. The CDR3 runs to 12 residues. CDR1 and CDR2 from the germline V gene are LGHDT and YNNKEL (reference sequence). For the CDR3, the DNA is TGTGCCAGCAGTGCAGACTGGGGTGAGCAGTTCTTC. It encodes CASSADWGEQFF.

The gene calls are TRBV6-2 or TRBV6-3 and TRBJ2-7; TRBD1 agrees at 7 bases. Germline CDR1 is MNHEY and CDR2 is SVGEGT. The CDR3 extends over 14 amino acids. V dropped 7 bases and J dropped 2; count of bases not matched to a gene: 8. CDR3 in amino acids: CASNTPGQTYEQYF. The CDR3 nucleotides read TGTGCCAGCAATACTCCGGGACAGACCTACGAGCAGTACTTC.

The V gene is TRBV7-9, the J gene TRBJ2-7, with 11 bases aligning to TRBD1. V trimming: 5 bases; J trimming: 2 bases; junction bases outside the gene matches: 8. The germline CDR1 and CDR2 sequences are SEHNR and FQNEAQ (reference sequence). CDR3 length: 16 amino acids. The CDR3, as DNA: TGTGCCAGCAGCCAAACCGGGACAGGGGGAACCTACGAGCAGTACTTC. Translation: CASSQTGTGGTYEQYF. Supplemented by reference TRBV7-9 and TRBJ2-7, the full variable domain reads DTGVSQNPRHKITKRGQNVTFRCDPISEHNRLYWYRQTLGQGPEFLTYFQNEAQLEKSRLLSDRFSAERPKGSFSTLEIQRTEQGDSAMYLCASSQTGTGGTYEQYFGPGTRLTVT.

The V call is TRBV15, the J call TRBJ2-7, with D uncertain. The CDR3 runs to 13 residues. The V end was cut by 8 bases, the J end by 1 base, with 12 bases between. Germline CDR1 and CDR2: LNHNV and YYDKDF (reference sequence). As DNA, the CDR3 is TGTGCCACCGGCGACGGAGATTCCTACGAGCAGTACTTC. It encodes CATGDGDSYEQYF.

This clonotype appeared a few times. This chain uses TRBV15 with TRBJ1-2; no firm D call. The germline gives CDR1 LNHNV, CDR2 YYDKDF (reference sequence). Deletions cut 4 bases from V and 0 bases from J, with 15 bases between. The length of the CDR3 is 16 residues. The CDR3 here is CATSKETRSSNYGYTF. The CDR3 DNA is TGTGCCACCAGCAAAGAGACGAGGAGTTCTAACTATGGCTACACCTTC.

This clonotype appeared a few times. The chain couples TRBV12-3 or TRBV12-4 to TRBJ2-3, with a possible D match to TRBD1 (5 bases). Trimming cost V 6 bases and J 4 bases, with 8 bases left between them. This CDR3 has 12 amino acids. The CDR3 sequence: CASRGRADTQYF. The CDR3 nucleotides are TGTGCCAGCAGGGGGCGCGCAGATACGCAGTATTTT.

This clonotype was counted between two and nine times. CDR3 DNA: TGTGCCAGCAGTGAACTGAGTGGGGGGAAATCCTACGAGCAGTACTTC. It translates to CASSELSGGKSYEQYF. The gene calls are TRBV25-1 and TRBJ2-7; possibly TRBD2 for D (6 bases). The V gene's germline CDR1 is MGHDK and CDR2 SYGVNS. V was pared by 2 bases and J by 1 base, with 15 bases between. This CDR3 contains 16 residues.

To note about this clonotype: Being one base from a much bigger clone, this may be a read error. V gene TRBV7-2 combines with J gene TRBJ2-3; 9 bases agree with TRBD2. Trimming took 5 bases from V and 2 from J; bases not matched to a gene: 8. The CDR3 is 16 residues long. Germline CDR1 and CDR2: SGHTA and FQGNSA. This CDR3 reads CASSPGASGTTDTQYF. CDR3 DNA sequence: TGTGCCAGCAGCCCTGGGGCTAGCGGGACCACAGATACGCAGTATTTT.